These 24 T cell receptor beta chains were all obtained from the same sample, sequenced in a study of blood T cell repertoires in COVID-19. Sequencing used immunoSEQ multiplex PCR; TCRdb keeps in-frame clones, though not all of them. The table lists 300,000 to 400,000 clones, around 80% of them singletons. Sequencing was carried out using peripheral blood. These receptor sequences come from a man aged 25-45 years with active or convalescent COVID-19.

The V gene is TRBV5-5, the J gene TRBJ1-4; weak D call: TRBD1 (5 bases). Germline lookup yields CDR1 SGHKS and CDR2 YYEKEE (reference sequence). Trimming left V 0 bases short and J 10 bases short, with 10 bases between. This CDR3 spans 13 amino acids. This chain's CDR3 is CASSLAQEGKLFF. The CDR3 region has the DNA TGTGCCAGCAGCTTGGCACAGGAGGGAAAACTGTTTTTT.

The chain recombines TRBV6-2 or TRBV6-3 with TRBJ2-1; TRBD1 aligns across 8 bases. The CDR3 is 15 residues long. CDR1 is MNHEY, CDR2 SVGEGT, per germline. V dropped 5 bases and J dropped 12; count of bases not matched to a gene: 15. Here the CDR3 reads CASSITGGVGIGQFF. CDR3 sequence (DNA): TGTGCCAGCAGTATTACAGGGGGAGTAGGTATTGGGCAGTTCTTC.

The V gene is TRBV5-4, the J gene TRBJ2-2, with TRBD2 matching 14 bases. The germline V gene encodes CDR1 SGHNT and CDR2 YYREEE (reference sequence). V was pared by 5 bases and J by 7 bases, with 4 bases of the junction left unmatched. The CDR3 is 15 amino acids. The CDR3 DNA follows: TGTGCCAGCAGTGAGGGACTAGCGGGAGTCGGGGAGCTGTTTTTT. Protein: CASSEGLAGVGELFF.

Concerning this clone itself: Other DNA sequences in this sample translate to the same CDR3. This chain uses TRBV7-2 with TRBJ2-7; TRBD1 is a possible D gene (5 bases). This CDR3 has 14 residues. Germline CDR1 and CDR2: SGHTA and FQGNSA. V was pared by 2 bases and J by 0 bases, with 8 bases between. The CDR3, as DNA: TGTGCCAGCAGCTTACGACAGTCCTCCTACGAGCAGTACTTC. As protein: CASSLRQSSYEQYF.

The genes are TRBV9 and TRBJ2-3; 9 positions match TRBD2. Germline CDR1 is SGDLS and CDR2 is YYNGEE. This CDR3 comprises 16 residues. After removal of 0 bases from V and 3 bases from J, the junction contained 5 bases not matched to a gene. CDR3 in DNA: TGTGCCAGCAGCGTAGTATCTAGCGGGATAACAGATACGCAGTATTTT. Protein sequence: CASSVVSSGITDTQYF.

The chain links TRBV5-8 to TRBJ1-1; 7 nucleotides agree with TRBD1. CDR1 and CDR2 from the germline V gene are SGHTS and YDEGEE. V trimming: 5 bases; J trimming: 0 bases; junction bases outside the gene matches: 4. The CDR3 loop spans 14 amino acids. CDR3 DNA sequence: TGTGCCAGCAGACCGGGACAGTTGAACACTGAAGCTTTCTTT. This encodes CASRPGQLNTEAFF.

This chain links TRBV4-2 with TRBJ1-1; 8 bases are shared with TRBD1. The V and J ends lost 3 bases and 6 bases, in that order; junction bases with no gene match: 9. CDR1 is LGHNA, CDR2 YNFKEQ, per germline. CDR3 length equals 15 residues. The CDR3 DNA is TGTGCCAGCAGCCATCCCCTGGACAGGGTGTCTGAAGCTTTCTTT. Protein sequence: CASSHPLDRVSEAFF.

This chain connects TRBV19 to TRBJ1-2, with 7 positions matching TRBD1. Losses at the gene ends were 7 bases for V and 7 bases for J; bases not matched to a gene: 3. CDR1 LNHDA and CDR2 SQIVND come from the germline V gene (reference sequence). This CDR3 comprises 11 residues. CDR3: CASTQGLGYTF. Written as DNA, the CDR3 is TGTGCCAGTACACAGGGGCTTGGCTACACCTTC.

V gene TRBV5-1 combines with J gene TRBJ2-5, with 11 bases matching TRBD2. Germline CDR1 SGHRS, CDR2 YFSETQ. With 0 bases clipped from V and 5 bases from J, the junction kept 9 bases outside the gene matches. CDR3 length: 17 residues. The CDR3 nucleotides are TGCGCCAGCAGCTTGGTAGCGGGAGGGCCCCTGGGTGAGACCCAGTACTTC. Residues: CASSLVAGGPLGETQYF. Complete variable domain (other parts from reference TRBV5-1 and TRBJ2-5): KAGVTQTPRYLIKTRGQQVTLSCSPISGHRSVSWYQQTPGQGLQFLFEYFSETQRNKGNFPGRFSGRQFSNSRSEMNVSTLELGDSALYLCASSLVAGGPLGETQYFGPGTRLLVL.

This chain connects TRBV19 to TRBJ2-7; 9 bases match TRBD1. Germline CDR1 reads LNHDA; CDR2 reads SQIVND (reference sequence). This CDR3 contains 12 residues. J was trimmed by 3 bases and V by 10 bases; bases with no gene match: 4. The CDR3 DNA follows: TGTGCCACGGGACAGGGCCTCTACGAGCAGTACTTC. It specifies CATGQGLYEQYF.

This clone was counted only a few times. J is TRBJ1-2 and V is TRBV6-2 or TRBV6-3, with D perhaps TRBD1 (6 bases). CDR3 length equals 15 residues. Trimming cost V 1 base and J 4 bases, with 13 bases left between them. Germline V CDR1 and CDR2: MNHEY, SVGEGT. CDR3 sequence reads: CASSYWGGPSYGYTF. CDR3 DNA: TGTGCCAGCAGTTACTGGGGGGGCCCCAGCTATGGCTACACCTTC.

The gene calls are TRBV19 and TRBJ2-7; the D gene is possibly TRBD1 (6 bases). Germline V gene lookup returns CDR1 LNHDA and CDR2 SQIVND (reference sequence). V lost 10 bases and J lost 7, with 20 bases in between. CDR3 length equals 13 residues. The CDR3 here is CATQGDIKGEQYF. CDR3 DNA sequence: TGTGCCACCCAAGGGGACATAAAAGGGGAGCAGTACTTC.

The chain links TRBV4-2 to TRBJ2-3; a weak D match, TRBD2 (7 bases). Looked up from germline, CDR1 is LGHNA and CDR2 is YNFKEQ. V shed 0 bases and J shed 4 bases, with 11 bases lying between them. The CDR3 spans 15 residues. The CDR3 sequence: CASSQERGGADTQYF. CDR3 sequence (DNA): TGTGCCAGCAGCCAAGAGAGAGGGGGGGCAGATACGCAGTATTTT.

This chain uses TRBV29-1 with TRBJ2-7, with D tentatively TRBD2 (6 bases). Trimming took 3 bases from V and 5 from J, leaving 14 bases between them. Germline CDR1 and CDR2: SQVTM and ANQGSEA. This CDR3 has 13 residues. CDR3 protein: CSVDQGREDEQYF. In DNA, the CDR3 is TGCAGCGTTGACCAGGGCAGGGAGGACGAGCAGTACTTC.

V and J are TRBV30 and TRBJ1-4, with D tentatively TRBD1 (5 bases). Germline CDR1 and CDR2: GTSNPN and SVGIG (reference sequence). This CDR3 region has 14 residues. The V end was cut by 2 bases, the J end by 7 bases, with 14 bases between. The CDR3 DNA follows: TGTGCCTGGAGTATACAGGCCAGAGGTGAAAAACTGTTTTTT. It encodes CAWSIQARGEKLFF.

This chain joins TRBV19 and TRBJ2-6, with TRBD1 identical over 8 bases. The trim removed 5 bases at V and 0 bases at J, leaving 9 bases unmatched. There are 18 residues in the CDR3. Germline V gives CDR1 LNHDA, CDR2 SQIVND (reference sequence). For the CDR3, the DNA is TGTGCCAGTAGTGGATACAGGGGGAGCCTCTCTGGGGCCAACGTCCTGACTTTC. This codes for CASSGYRGSLSGANVLTF.

CDR3 in amino acids: CASSQVKGETGGETQYF. CDR3 in DNA: TGCGCCAGCAGCCAAGTTAAGGGGGAGACGGGAGGAGAGACCCAGTACTTC. The chain links TRBV4-1 to TRBJ2-5; a weak D match, TRBD2 (7 bases). V lost 1 base to trimming and J lost 4 bases, with 19 bases between them. The CDR3 totals 17 residues. CDR1 is MGHRA and CDR2 is YSYEKL in the germline V gene.

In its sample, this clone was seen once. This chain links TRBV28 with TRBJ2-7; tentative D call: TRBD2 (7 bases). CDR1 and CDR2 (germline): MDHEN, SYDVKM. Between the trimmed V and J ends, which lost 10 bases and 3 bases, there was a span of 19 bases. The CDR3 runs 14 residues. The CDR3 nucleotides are TGTGCCACCAACGCACGGGGGGCGAACTACGAGCAGTACTTC. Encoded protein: CATNARGANYEQYF.

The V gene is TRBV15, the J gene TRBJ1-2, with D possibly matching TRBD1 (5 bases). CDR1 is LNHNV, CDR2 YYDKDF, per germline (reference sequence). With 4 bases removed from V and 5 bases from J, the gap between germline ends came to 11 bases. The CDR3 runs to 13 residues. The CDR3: CATSTGGGYGYTF. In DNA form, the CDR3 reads TGTGCCACCAGCACTGGGGGGGGATATGGCTACACCTTC. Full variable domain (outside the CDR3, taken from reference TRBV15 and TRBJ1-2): DAMVIQNPRYQVTQFGKPVTLSCSQTLNHNVMYWYQQKSSQAPKLLFHYYDKDFNNEADTPDNFQSRRPNTSFCFLDIRSPGLGDTAMYLCATSTGGGYGYTFGSGTRLTVV.

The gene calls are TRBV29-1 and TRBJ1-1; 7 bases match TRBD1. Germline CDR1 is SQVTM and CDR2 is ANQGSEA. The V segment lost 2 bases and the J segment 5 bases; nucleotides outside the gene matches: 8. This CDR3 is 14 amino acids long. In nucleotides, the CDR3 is TGCAGCGTTGAATCCACAGGGGCGCAAACTGAAGCTTTCTTT. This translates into CSVESTGAQTEAFF.

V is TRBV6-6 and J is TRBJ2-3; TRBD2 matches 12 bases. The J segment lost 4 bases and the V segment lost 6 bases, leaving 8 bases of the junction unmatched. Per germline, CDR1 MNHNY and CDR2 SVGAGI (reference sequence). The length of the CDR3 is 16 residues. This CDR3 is CASSQQTSGRSDTQYF. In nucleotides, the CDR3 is TGTGCCAGCAGCCAACAGACTAGCGGGAGATCAGATACGCAGTATTTT.

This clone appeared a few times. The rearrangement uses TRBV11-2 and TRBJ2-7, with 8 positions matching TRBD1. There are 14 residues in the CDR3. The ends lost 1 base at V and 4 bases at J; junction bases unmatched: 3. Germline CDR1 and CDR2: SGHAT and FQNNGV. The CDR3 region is CASSLAQGGYEQYF. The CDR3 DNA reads TGTGCCAGCAGCTTAGCACAGGGGGGATACGAGCAGTACTTC.

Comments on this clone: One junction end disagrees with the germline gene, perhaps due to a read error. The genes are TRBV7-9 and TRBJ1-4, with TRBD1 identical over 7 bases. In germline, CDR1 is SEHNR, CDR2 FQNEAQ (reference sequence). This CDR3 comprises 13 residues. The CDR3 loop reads CVSKTGVEEKLFF. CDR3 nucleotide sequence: TGTGTCAGCAAAACAGGGGTTGAAGAAAAACTGTTTTTT. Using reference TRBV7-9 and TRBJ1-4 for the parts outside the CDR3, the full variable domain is DTGVSQNPRHKITKRGQNVTFRCDPISEHNRLYWYRQTLGQGPEFLTYFQNEAQLEKSRLLSDRFSAERPKGSFSTLEIQRTEQGDSAMYLCVSKTGVEEKLFFGSGTQLSVL.

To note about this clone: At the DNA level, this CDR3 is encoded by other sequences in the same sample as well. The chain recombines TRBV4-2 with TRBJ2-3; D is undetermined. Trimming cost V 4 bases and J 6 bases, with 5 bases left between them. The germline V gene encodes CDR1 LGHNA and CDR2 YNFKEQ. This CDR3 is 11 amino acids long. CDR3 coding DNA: TGTGCCAGCAGCCCAGGTGATACGCAGTATTTT. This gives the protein CASSPGDTQYF.